This T cell receptor beta chain was sequenced during a study of blood T cells in healthy people across ages. The authors ran a second PCR of roughly 6 to 12 cycles using a sample-barcoded 5' primer and a J-beta primer mix. Sequencing yielded, for each sample, at least 3 million paired-end reads carrying CDR3. TCRdb used MiXCR to reprocess the 5' RACE reads, holding one entry per CDR3 protein. The repertoire holds hundreds of thousands of distinct CDR3 sequences, with 32% as singletons. Staff drew around 10 milliliters of peripheral blood from each donor. A minimum of 6 million PBMCs was isolated per sample. The CDR3 extends over 15 amino acids. Germline V gene sequence: CDR1 SGHRS, CDR2 YFSETQ.

The chain combines TRBV5-1 with TRBJ2-5; 9 bases are shared with TRBD2. The DNA end lines up better with TRBJ2-7; the J call may be wrong. The sample comprised blood. The source is a woman older than 75 in good health. This CDR3 reads CASRAGTSLYYEQYF. As DNA, the CDR3 is TGCGCCAGCAGGGCCGGGACTAGCCTGTACTACGAGCAGTACTTC.